Shown below are 14 T cell receptor beta chains from a single sample sequenced in a study of T cell responses to AZD1222 COVID-19 vaccine. Here immunoSEQ multiplex PCR was the method, and the copy in TCRdb shows in-frame clones only, minus some. The top ten hold 0.95% to 1.5% of the sample, which has 100,000 or so clones, 92% seen once. Sequenced here: peripheral blood, sampled on day 0 of AZD1222 vaccination. The receptors were sampled from an adult in good health.

This chain joins TRBV4-3 and TRBJ1-1; 8 nucleotides line up with TRBD1. CDR1 and CDR2 from the germline V gene are LGHNA and YSLEER. With V trimmed by 2 bases and J by 8 bases, 10 bases remained unmatched. This CDR3 contains 15 residues. As DNA, the CDR3 is TGCGCCAGCAGCCAATTGAAGTCCGGGACAGGCGAAGCTTTCTTT. Its translation is CASSQLKSGTGEAFF.

This chain uses TRBV6-2 or TRBV6-3 with TRBJ1-1; TRBD1 matches 7 bases. Germline CDR1 reads MNHEY; CDR2 reads SVGEGT. This CDR3 has 14 residues. With 4 bases clipped from V and 7 bases from J, the junction kept 9 bases outside the gene matches. The CDR3 loop is CASSLLPGQIEAFF. The CDR3 DNA reads TGTGCCAGCAGTTTACTCCCGGGACAGATTGAAGCTTTCTTT.

The chain links TRBV20-1 to TRBJ1-2, with D hard to call. Germline V gene data show CDR1 as DFQATT and CDR2 as SNEGSKA (reference sequence). V was pared by 4 bases and J by 8 bases, with 8 bases between. The CDR3 is 10 amino acids. CDR3: CSATGNGYTF. The CDR3 DNA is TGCAGTGCTACAGGAAACGGCTACACCTTC.

The V call is TRBV9, the J call TRBJ1-6; 9 nucleotides align to TRBD1. This CDR3 contains 15 residues. Germline trimming cut 4 bases from V and 5 bases from J; bases unmatched to any gene: 4. Germline CDR1 is SGDLS and CDR2 is YYNGEE. The CDR3 bases are TGTGCCAGCAGCTCCCGGACAGGGGATAATTCACCCCTCCACTTT. Translating gives CASSSRTGDNSPLHF.

The V and J genes are TRBV6-5 and TRBJ2-1, with D tentatively TRBD1 or TRBD2 (5 bases each). The CDR3 contains 15 residues. Germline V gene sequence: CDR1 MNHEY, CDR2 SVGAGI. The V end was cut by 8 bases, the J end by 0 bases, with 14 bases between. The CDR3 protein is CASYPGASSYNEQFF. CDR3 bases: TGTGCCAGCTATCCCGGGGCAAGCTCCTACAATGAGCAGTTCTTC.

The chain has TRBV4-3 and TRBJ1-2; the match to TRBD1 covers 8 bases. From germline, CDR1 is LGHNA and CDR2 YSLEER. V shed 0 bases, J shed 6 bases, and the junction held 12 bases outside the gene matches. CDR3 length: 17 residues. The CDR3 loop is CASSQDQGARIIDGYTF. The CDR3 coding sequence is TGCGCCAGCAGCCAAGACCAGGGGGCCCGGATTATCGATGGCTACACCTTC.

V and J are TRBV28 and TRBJ2-7; TRBD1 matches 12 bases. Looked up from germline, CDR1 is MDHEN and CDR2 is SYDVKM. The CDR3 is 16 amino acids. V was clipped by 4 bases and J by 4 bases; unmatched bases: 8. CDR3 DNA: TGTGCCAGCAGTTCCCCCTCGGGACAGGGGGCTTACGAGCAGTACTTC. This codes for CASSSPSGQGAYEQYF.

The V gene is TRBV7-8, the J gene TRBJ1-1; 8 positions match TRBD1. J was trimmed by 14 bases and V by 3 bases; bases with no gene match: 17. The CDR3 loop spans 15 amino acids. Germline CDR1 reads SGHVS; CDR2 reads FQNEAQ. Here the CDR3 reads CASSLDRVVPSGGFF. In nucleotides, the CDR3 is TGTGCCAGCAGCTTGGACAGGGTGGTACCCTCAGGTGGATTCTTT.

The chain recombines TRBV4-3 with TRBJ1-5; no clear D gene. V was pared by 0 bases and J by 5 bases, with 8 bases between. From germline, CDR1 is LGHNA and CDR2 YSLEER. This CDR3 contains 14 residues. The CDR3, as DNA: TGCGCCAGCAGCCAAGATTCGGGAGATCAGCCCCAGCATTTT. Translating gives CASSQDSGDQPQHF.

The J gene is TRBJ1-1, the V gene TRBV28, with D perhaps matching TRBD1 (5 bases). The CDR3 contains 14 residues. CDR1 and CDR2 from the germline V gene are MDHEN and SYDVKM. V dropped 6 bases and J dropped 4 bases, with 15 bases sitting between them. CDR3 nucleotides: TGTGCCAGCAGAGTCGTTGGGGCCCGCACTGAAGCTTTCTTT. Translation: CASRVVGARTEAFF.

The rearrangement links TRBV11-3 to TRBJ1-1, with 7 bases lining up with TRBD1. The V gene end was trimmed by 1 base and the J gene end by 1 base; junction bases not matched to a gene: 3. The CDR3 loop spans 15 amino acids. Looked up from germline, CDR1 is SGHNT and CDR2 is YENEEA. In DNA, the CDR3 is TGTGCCAGCAGCTTAGTCAGGGACAGGAACACTGAAGCTTTCTTT. It encodes CASSLVRDRNTEAFF.

This chain uses TRBV9 with TRBJ1-2, with a tentative D call TRBD1 (6 bases). Trimming took 4 bases from V and 3 from J, leaving 22 bases between them. The germline gives CDR1 SGDLS, CDR2 YYNGEE. The CDR3 totals 17 residues. The CDR3: CASSHSGAGDGDYGYTF. CDR3 DNA: TGTGCCAGCAGCCATTCGGGGGCAGGGGATGGCGACTATGGCTACACCTTC.

The gene calls are TRBV4-2 and TRBJ2-1; unclear D gene. This CDR3 has 13 amino acids. In germline, CDR1 is LGHNA, CDR2 YNFKEQ. V shed 0 bases and J shed 5 bases, with 5 bases lying between them. The CDR3 nucleotides are TGTGCCAGCAGCCAAGACACCGACAATGAGCAGTTCTTC. Its translation is CASSQDTDNEQFF.

V and J are TRBV6-5 and TRBJ2-1, with a possible D match to TRBD2 (5 bases). With 7 bases removed from V and 11 bases from J, the gap between germline ends came to 21 bases. The CDR3 is 14 amino acids. Germline V gene data show CDR1 as MNHEY and CDR2 as SVGAGI. CDR3 nucleotide sequence: TGTGCCAGCATCTACCCAGTGGGTAGCGATCAGCAGTTCTTC. Translation: CASIYPVGSDQQFF.